The entry below gives a single TCR beta chain sequence along with its context. Patients aged 2 to 39 years had fewer naive T cells. Trimming at V came to 7 bases and at J to 4 bases, leaving 11 bases not matched to a gene. Germline V gives CDR1 SQVTM, CDR2 ANQGSEA. CDR3 length equals 14 residues. The data belong to a study of regulatory T cells. The PCR used 52 TRBV and 13 TRBJ primers. Method: immunoSEQ multiplex PCR; TCRdb's copy keeps in-frame clones and lacks some. The data contain roughly 15,000 clones, roughly 90% of them singletons. The chain uses TRBV29-1 and TRBJ2-3, with 7 bases fitting TRBD2. Sequencing was done on a sample of CD8+ T cells sorted from blood. This clonotype originated in a person aged 18 to 35 with CD3G deficiency. The CDR3 region has the DNA TGCAGCGCCAGCTGGGGGGGGGACGCAGATACGCAGTATTTT. This encodes CSASWGGDADTQYF.